This TCR beta chain was observed in a study of cytomegalovirus exposure and HLA in healthy donors. In the PCR, 60 Vbeta and 13 Jbeta primers were used. Sequencing was performed with immunoSEQ multiplex PCR; in TCRdb, only in-frame clones are kept and a portion is missing. The sample holds fewer than 150,000 clones, roughly 76% seen once. Sequencing input: PBMCs. This clonotype originated in a female donor in good health and CMV-seronegative.

CDR3 DNA: TGTGCCAGCAGCCAAAGTCGGACAGGGAACTATGGCTACACCTTC. Its translation: CASSQSRTGNYGYTF. The chain couples TRBV14 to TRBJ1-2; TRBD1 agrees at 8 bases. J gave up 2 bases and V 2 bases, and 4 bases lay outside the gene matches. From germline, CDR1 is SGHDN and CDR2 FVKESK. The CDR3 is made up of 15 amino acids. The entire variable domain, with the rest obtained from reference TRBV14 and TRBJ1-2, is as follows: EAGVTQFPSHSVIEKGQTVTLRCDPISGHDNLYWYRRVMGKEIKFLLHFVKESKQDESGMPNNRFLAERTGGTYSTLKVQPAELEDSGVYFCASSQSRTGNYGYTFGSGTRLTVV.